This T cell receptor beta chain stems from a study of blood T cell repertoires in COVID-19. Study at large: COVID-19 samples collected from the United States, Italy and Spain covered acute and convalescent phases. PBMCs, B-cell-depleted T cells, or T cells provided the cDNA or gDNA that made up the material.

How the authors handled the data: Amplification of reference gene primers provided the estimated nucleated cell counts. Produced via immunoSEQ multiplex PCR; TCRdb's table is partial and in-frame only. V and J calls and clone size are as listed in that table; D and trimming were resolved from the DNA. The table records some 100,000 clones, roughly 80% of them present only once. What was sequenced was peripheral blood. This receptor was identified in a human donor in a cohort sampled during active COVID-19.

The CDR3 sequence is CASRPQGNTEAFF. The CDR3 DNA reads TGTGCCAGCAGGCCACAGGGGAACACTGAAGCTTTCTTT. The chain has TRBV28 and TRBJ1-1, with a weak D call TRBD1 (6 bases). In germline, CDR1 is MDHEN, CDR2 SYDVKM. The CDR3 has 13 amino acids. Trimming pared 6 bases from V and 1 base from J, leaving 9 bases between.